The source of this T cell receptor beta chain is a study of siplizumab effects on memory and regulatory T cells (dated by TCRdb to between 2018 and 2021). In terms of the full investigation: The study examined how the anti-CD2 antibody siplizumab affects alloreactive T-cell subsets in allogeneic mixed lymphocyte reactions built from human PBMCs.

The CDR3 sequence holds 13 residues, the cysteine and phenylalanine included. The retained sequence is limited to the CDR3, 39 bases, with the frame set at the first base. Here V drops 1 base and J drops 6 bases, and the junction holds 4 bases not matched to any gene. The germline V gene yields SGHRS for CDR1 and YFSETQ for CDR2. Beyond this particular receptor, the publication reports: In reactions with siplizumab, an average of about 69% of mappable alloreactive CD4+ clones were Treg-derived, compared with about 27% in control reactions. The cumulative frequency of alloreactive sequences traceable to unstimulated CD4+ memory T cells was significantly reduced by siplizumab. Sequences below about 10^-5 frequency were poorly captured, so only a minor fraction of alloreactive clones could be mapped to unstimulated subsets. Greater diversity appeared to be present in unstimulated naive T cells than in memory T cells, and a substantial contribution to the alloresponse seemed to be made by naive cells. Roughly 80-96% of proliferating CD4+ or CD8+ clones could not be assigned a naive or memory phenotype. Whether proliferating Tregs from siplizumab cultures were suppressive was not functionally confirmed.

Sorted unstimulated T cells, along with proliferating T cells recovered from mixed lymphocyte reactions, underwent TCRbeta CDR3 sequencing. Fresh whole blood from 9 to 11 HLA-typed healthy donors was used to isolate PBMCs. Unstimulated CD4+ regulatory T cells were FACS-sorted to map the origin of alloreactive clones. For this clone: Its antigen is not yet known. It has no much larger one-base neighbor in the sample; base qualities were not kept.

Receptors were amplified or captured by the immunoSEQ multiplex PCR assay. Each sample had some 10^5 TCR templates assayed by the deep sequencing platform. Genomic DNA extracted from sorted T cells was used for TCRbeta CDR3 sequencing. The paper's processing steps were these. The R programming language was used for clonal analysis of the TCRbeta CDR3 data. Comparing unstimulated samples against CFSE-low samples taken after the reaction was how alloreactive CD4+ and CD8+ clones were defined. By matching sequences to the repertoires of sorted unstimulated Treg and non-Treg cells, each alloreactive CD4+ clone was assigned a regulatory or non-regulatory origin. TCRdb retrieved this table from immuneACCESS and kept in-frame rearrangements only. Not all clones are present; in checked studies, unresolved V genes account for under half, and no reason is known for the remainder. That table is the source of V, J and clone size, and D and trimming were worked out from the DNA. The sample contains some 100,000 clones, roughly 92% of them found a single time. The top ten constitute about 0.6% of the sample.

This TCR was recovered from a human donor in good health. The sequence is built from TRBV5-1 and TRBJ2-7; the central 7 bases match TRBD2. The material sequenced was Tregs sorted from blood. The CDR3 protein is CASSLWGGTEQYF. The bases are TGCGCCAGCAGCTTGTGGGGAGGGACCGAGCAGTACTTC.